This record covers a single TCR beta chain. Its antigen is unknown. TCRdb keeps only in-frame clones here, not all; method: immunoSEQ multiplex PCR. The sample contains around 19,000 clones, around 79% of which appear only once. The source of the sample is a study of OX40 agonist ivuxolimab in advanced cancers. Study-wide results and limits: Clonal expansion by week 6 occurred in CD4+ and CD8+ blood T cells (at 0.1 to 3.0 mg/kg).

The CDR3 is 13 residues long. V was pared by 4 bases and J by 7 bases, with 13 bases between. Germline V lookup: CDR1 SGHDN, CDR2 FVKESK. This sample comprised CD4+ or CD8+ T cells sorted from blood, obtained in a trial of the OX40 agonist ivuxolimab. This chain links TRBV14 with TRBJ1-2; a weak D match, TRBD1 (6 bases). The receptor's source is an adult with an advanced solid tumor such as melanoma, head and neck, liver or kidney cancer. The CDR3 region has the DNA TGTGCCAGCAGCCCAAAACGGGGGGCTGGCTACACCTTC. It translates to CASSPKRGAGYTF.